The 12 T cell receptor beta chains given below trace back to one sample, sequenced in a study of T cell changes during pregnancy in multiple sclerosis (dated by TCRdb to about 2019). Library construction relied on the immunoSEQ multiplex PCR assay. Drawn from immuneACCESS, this table holds only the in-frame rearrangements with V and J called that TCRdb kept. Clones are partly lost; checked studies trace under half to an unresolved V gene and leave the rest unexplained. The sample has approximately 45,000 clones on record, approximately 92% of them singletons. Roughly 0.7% of the sample goes to the ten largest clones. The source was CD4+ T cells from peripheral blood mononuclear cells, collected in the first trimester of pregnancy. The source of these receptors is a female donor with multiple sclerosis, enrolled in a pregnancy study.

This chain links TRBV5-1 with TRBJ1-3, with 7 bases aligning to TRBD1. The trim removed 7 bases at V and 3 bases at J, leaving 7 bases unmatched. Germline V gives CDR1 SGHRS, CDR2 YFSETQ. The CDR3 spans 14 residues. This CDR3 reads CASSLTGDGNTIYF. The CDR3 DNA reads TGCGCCAGCTCATTAACAGGGGATGGAAACACCATATATTTT. The full variable domain, in which reference TRBV5-1 and TRBJ1-3 provide the parts outside the CDR3, is KAGVTQTPRYLIKTRGQQVTLSCSPISGHRSVSWYQQTPGQGLQFLFEYFSETQRNKGNFPGRFSGRQFSNSRSEMNVSTLELGDSALYLCASSLTGDGNTIYFGEGSWLTVV.

The chain combines TRBV19 with TRBJ2-4, with TRBD2 matching over 7 bases. Germline lookup yields CDR1 LNHDA and CDR2 SQIVND (reference sequence). V shed 7 bases and J 1 base; nucleotides not matched to a gene: 4. The CDR3 is 14 residues long. CDR3 DNA: TGTGCCAGTAAGCGGGACTTGGCCAAAAACATTCAGTACTTC. It encodes CASKRDLAKNIQYF. Using reference TRBV19 and TRBJ2-4 for the parts outside the CDR3, the full variable domain is DGGITQSPKYLFRKEGQNVTLSCEQNLNHDAMYWYRQDPGQGLRLIYYSQIVNDFQKGDIAEGYSVSREKKESFPLTVTSAQKNPTAFYLCASKRDLAKNIQYFGAGTRLSVL.

This chain connects TRBV28 to TRBJ2-1; 8 positions agree with TRBD2. Germline V gene lookup returns CDR1 MDHEN and CDR2 SYDVKM. The CDR3 runs 17 residues. V trimming: 4 bases; J trimming: 3 bases; junction bases outside the gene matches: 11. The chain's CDR3 is CASSSPIGLAGYNEQFF. In nucleotides, the CDR3 is TGTGCCAGCAGTTCCCCTATCGGACTAGCAGGCTACAATGAGCAGTTCTTC.

V and J are TRBV5-6 and TRBJ2-5; D call uncertain. Germline CDR1 is SGHDT and CDR2 is YYEEEE. The CDR3 runs 14 residues. V lost 2 bases to trimming and J lost 1 base, with 9 bases between them. The CDR3 region is CASSFNRIQETQYF. The DNA of the CDR3 is TGTGCCAGCAGCTTCAACAGAATCCAAGAGACCCAGTACTTC.

The V and J genes are TRBV5-1 and TRBJ2-1; 7 bases agree with TRBD2. This CDR3 comprises 17 residues. J was trimmed by 4 bases and V by 3 bases; bases with no gene match: 13. CDR1 is SGHRS, CDR2 YFSETQ, per germline. The CDR3 protein is CASSSGLGGKFYNEQFF. CDR3 nucleotides: TGCGCCAGCAGCTCCGGGCTGGGGGGGAAGTTTTACAATGAGCAGTTCTTC.

This chain connects TRBV5-1 to TRBJ1-1; D unclear. The CDR3 length is 15 residues. CDR1 is SGHRS, CDR2 YFSETQ, per germline. V shed 0 bases and J shed 0 bases, with 9 bases lying between them. CDR3 nucleotide sequence: TGCGCCAGCAGCTTGGCCCAGGTGATGAACACTGAAGCTTTCTTT. Its translation: CASSLAQVMNTEAFF. The entire variable domain, with the rest obtained from reference TRBV5-1 and TRBJ1-1, is as follows: KAGVTQTPRYLIKTRGQQVTLSCSPISGHRSVSWYQQTPGQGLQFLFEYFSETQRNKGNFPGRFSGRQFSNSRSEMNVSTLELGDSALYLCASSLAQVMNTEAFFGQGTRLTVV.

V is TRBV28 and J is TRBJ2-1, with TRBD2 matching 13 bases. The germline V gene has CDR1 MDHEN and CDR2 SYDVKM. The CDR3 extends over 13 amino acids. The trim removed 6 bases at V and 7 bases at J, leaving 0 bases unmatched. CDR3 sequence reads: CASRTSGRNEQFF. For the CDR3, the DNA is TGTGCCAGCAGGACTAGCGGGAGGAATGAGCAGTTCTTC.

V gene TRBV28 combines with J gene TRBJ1-5; TRBD1 matches 8 bases. Looked up from germline, CDR1 is MDHEN and CDR2 is SYDVKM. The CDR3 consists of 13 residues. Losses at the gene ends were 6 bases for V and 3 bases for J; bases not matched to a gene: 1. The DNA for the CDR3 is TGTGCCAGCAGCCAGGGGGCCAATCAGCCCCAGCATTTT. It codes for CASSQGANQPQHF.

V usage is TRBV7-2 and J usage is TRBJ2-1, with a weak D call TRBD1 (5 bases). V lost 1 base and J 9 bases, leaving 16 bases between the germline ends. CDR1 is SGHTA, CDR2 FQGNSA, per germline. This CDR3 has 15 amino acids. The DNA for the CDR3 is TGTGCCAGCAGCTTAGAGGCAGGGCCGCGGTTTGAGCAGTTCTTC. It yields the protein CASSLEAGPRFEQFF.

The CDR3 DNA reads TGTGCCAGCAGTATAAGGGGGCTAGCTAATGAAAAACTGTTTTTT. Protein: CASSIRGLANEKLFF. V and J are TRBV6-5 and TRBJ1-4; 7 bases align to TRBD1. The CDR3 is 15 amino acids. Germline V CDR1 and CDR2: MNHEY, SVGAGI. Trimming took 5 bases from V and 3 from J; bases not matched to a gene: 6.

CDR3 in amino acids: CASSRDRAGNTEAFF. DNA for the CDR3: TGTGCCAGTAGCAGGGACAGGGCTGGGAACACTGAAGCTTTCTTT. The genes are TRBV19 and TRBJ1-1; 9 bases match TRBD1. V was clipped by 6 bases and J by 1 base; unmatched bases: 6. The CDR3 is 15 amino acids. Germline V gene data show CDR1 as LNHDA and CDR2 as SQIVND (reference sequence).

This chain links TRBV5-1 with TRBJ1-5, with D hard to call. The CDR3 is 15 residues long. Germline V CDR1 and CDR2: SGHRS, YFSETQ. V was clipped by 4 bases and J by 0 bases, with 11 bases between them. CDR3 DNA sequence: TGCGCCAGCAGCGTGGGTCCGTATAGCAATCAGCCCCAGCATTTT. Translating gives CASSVGPYSNQPQHF.